The source of this TCR beta chain is a study of blood T cells in healthy people across ages (dated by TCRdb to the mid-2010s). Looking at the study overall: Template switching captured roughly one uniquely barcoded TCR beta cDNA molecule per two T cells in model experiments. To track age-related changes in TCR beta repertoire diversity, the study relied on deep sequencing normalized with unique cDNA molecular identifiers. The donors were split into four age groups: young (average around 15 years), middle-aged (over 35), aged (62) and long-lived (roughly 88). To avoid experimental bias, donors of different ages were randomly spread across the sequencing lanes. Using the same blood draw, the study looked at two additional independent replicas of 1 million unique cDNA reads for two donors, one aged 18 to 30 and the other aged 80 or older.

Receptor amplification or capture employed 5' RACE. The run used an Illumina HiSeq 2500. A second about 7 to 12 cycle PCR used a sample-barcoded 5' primer and a J-beta primer mix. Each TCR beta cDNA molecule received a unique molecular identifier from a template-switch 5' adaptor carrying 12 random nucleotides. Each sample yielded at least 3 million CDR3-containing paired-end reads. All of the RNA was converted into first-strand cDNA using the Mint cDNA synthesis kit, with a TRBC-specific oligonucleotide serving as the primer. After uracil-DNA glycosylase treatment, a first 18-cycle PCR used universal primers M1SS and BC2_uni_R on all cDNA. The study's processing was this. For normalization, 1 million high-quality reads were randomly selected from each sample, with every read carrying a distinct molecular identifier. Instead of being binned into consensus sequences, reads with shared molecular identifiers were discarded. MiTCR, run with a Q25 quality threshold and the strictest error-elimination algorithm, handled CDR3 identification, clonotype clustering and error correction. A nonparametric unseen species model using Euler transformation provided a lower-bound estimate of total TCR beta diversity. TCRdb took the public reads, trimmed them with fastp at Q25, ran MiXCR for clone calling and kept in-frame beta chains. One record per CDR3 amino acid sequence lists the most common genes and DNA. The authors' filters were not applied to this entry. This sample comprises some 900,000 distinct CDR3 sequences, around 49% of them detected only once. In total, the top ten clones hold around 15% of the sample.

The donors were roughly 40 Caucasian individuals from Russia, aged roughly 6 to 90 years, who were systemically healthy. Each donor gave 8 to 10 milliliters of peripheral blood, drawn into EDTA-treated Vacutainer tubes. Ficoll-Paque density-gradient centrifugation was used to isolate PBMCs, with at least 6.5 million obtained per sample. Total RNA, at least 5.5 micrograms per sample, was extracted from PBMCs with Trizol reagent. For every donor, an aliquot of PBMCs went through flow cytometry to measure the percentages of naive CD45RAhigh/CD27high T cells. The paper as a whole reports these results and caveats: As age increased, observed TCR beta diversity per million T cells dropped in a roughly linear way, and a significant reduction was already evident by age 40. Total diversity estimates from one million sequenced T cells were considered lower bounds and underestimates. Compared with the aged group, more naive CD4+ T cells, fewer expanded clones and increased TCR diversity were shown by the long-lived group, suggesting age selection. Because the CMV infection status of the donors was unknown, age-related changes in expanded clonotypes may potentially have been confounded. Conclusive comparison of naive and antigen-experienced compartments was prevented by the profiling of bulk unsorted PBMCs. A strong correlation was found between observed TCR beta diversity and the percentage of naive T cells measured by flow cytometry.

Note on this clonotype: Its antigen remains unidentified. No quality values exist for individual bases; no much larger clone is one base distant.

This TCR came from a man younger than 45 in good health. The sample taken for sequencing was blood.

The CDR3 loop reads CSAAGGPDVHEQYF. The nucleotide sequence is TGCAGCGCGGCAGGGGGCCCAGACGTCCACGAGCAGTACTTC. The rearranged chain carries TRBV29-1 and TRBJ2-5, with TRBD1 identical over 8 junction bases. The J call is doubtful: the DNA matches TRBJ2-7 better. The CDR3 holds 14 amino acids from the cysteine to the phenylalanine. The DNA shown is the 42-base CDR3, in frame from base 1. Looking up the germline V gene yields CDR1 SQVTM and CDR2 ANQGSEA.